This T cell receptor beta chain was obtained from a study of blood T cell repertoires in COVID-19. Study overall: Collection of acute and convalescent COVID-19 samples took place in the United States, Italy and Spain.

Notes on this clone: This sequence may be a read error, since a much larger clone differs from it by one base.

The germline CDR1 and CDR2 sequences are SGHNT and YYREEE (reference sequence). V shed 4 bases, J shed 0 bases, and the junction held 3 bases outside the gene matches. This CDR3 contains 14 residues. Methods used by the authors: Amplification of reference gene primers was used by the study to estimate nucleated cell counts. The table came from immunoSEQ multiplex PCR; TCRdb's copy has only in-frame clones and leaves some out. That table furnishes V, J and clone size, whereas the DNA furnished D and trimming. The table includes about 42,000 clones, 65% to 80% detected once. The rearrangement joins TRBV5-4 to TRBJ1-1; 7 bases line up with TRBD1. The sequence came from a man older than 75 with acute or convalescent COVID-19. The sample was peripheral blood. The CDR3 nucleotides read TGTGCCAGCAGCCCAGGGACAGTGAACACTGAAGCTTTCTTT. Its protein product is CASSPGTVNTEAFF.